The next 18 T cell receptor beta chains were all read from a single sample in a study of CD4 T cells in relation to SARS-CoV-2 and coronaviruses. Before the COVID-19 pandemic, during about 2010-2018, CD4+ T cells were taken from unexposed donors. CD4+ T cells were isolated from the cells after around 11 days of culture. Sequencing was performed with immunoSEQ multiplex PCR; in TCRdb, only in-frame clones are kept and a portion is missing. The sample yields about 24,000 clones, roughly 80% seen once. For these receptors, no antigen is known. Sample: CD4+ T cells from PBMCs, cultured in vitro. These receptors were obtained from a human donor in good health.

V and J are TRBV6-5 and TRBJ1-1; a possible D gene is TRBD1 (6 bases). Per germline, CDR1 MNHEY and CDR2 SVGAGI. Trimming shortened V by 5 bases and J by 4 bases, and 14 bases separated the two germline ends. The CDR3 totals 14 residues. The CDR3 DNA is TGTGCCAGCAGTCGGCAACAGGGACCCACTGAAGCTTTCTTT. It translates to CASSRQQGPTEAFF.

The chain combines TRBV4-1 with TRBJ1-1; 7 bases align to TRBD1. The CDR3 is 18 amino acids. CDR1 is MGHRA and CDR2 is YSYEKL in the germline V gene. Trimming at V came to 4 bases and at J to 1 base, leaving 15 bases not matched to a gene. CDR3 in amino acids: CASSRWGRGTEANTEAFF. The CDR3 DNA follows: TGCGCCAGCAGCCGCTGGGGCAGGGGGACCGAGGCGAACACTGAAGCTTTCTTT.

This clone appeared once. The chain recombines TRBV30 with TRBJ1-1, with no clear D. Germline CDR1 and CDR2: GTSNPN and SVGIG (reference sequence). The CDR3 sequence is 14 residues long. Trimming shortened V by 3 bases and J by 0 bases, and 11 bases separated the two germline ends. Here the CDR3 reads CAWSETSMNTEAFF. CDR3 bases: TGTGCCTGGAGCGAAACTTCGATGAACACTGAAGCTTTCTTT.

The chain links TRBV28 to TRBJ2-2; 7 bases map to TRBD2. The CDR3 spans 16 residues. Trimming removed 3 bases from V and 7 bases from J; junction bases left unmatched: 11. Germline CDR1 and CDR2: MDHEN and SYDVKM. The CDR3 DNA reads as TGTGCCAGCAGTTTCCTCTCGGGAGGAAGTGACGGGGAGCTGTTTTTT. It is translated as CASSFLSGGSDGELFF.

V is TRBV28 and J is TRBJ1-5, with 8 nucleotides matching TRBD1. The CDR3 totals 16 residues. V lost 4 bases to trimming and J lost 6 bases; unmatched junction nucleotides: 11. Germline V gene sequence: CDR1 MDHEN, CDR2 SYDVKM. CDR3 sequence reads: CASSSGARGLSQPQHF. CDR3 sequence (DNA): TGTGCCAGCAGTTCCGGGGCCAGGGGGCTCAGTCAGCCCCAGCATTTT. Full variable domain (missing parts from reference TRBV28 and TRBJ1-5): DVKVTQSSRYLVKRTGEKVFLECVQDMDHENMFWYRQDPGLGLRLIYFSYDVKMKEKGDIPEGYSVSREKKERFSLILESASTNQTSMYLCASSSGARGLSQPQHFGDGTRLSIL.

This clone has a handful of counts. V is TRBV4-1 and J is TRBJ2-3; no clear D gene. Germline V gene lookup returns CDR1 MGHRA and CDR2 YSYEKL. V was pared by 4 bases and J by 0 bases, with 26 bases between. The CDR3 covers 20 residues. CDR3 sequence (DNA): TGCGCCAGCAGCCGTCCCGGCGGCAGATCCCAAATAACTAGCACAGATACGCAGTATTTT. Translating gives CASSRPGGRSQITSTDTQYF.

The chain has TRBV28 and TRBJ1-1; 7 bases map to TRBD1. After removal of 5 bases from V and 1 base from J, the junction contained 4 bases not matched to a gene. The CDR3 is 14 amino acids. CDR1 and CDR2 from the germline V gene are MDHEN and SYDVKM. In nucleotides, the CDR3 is TGTGCCAGCAGTCGTGACAGGGCGAACACTGAAGCTTTCTTT. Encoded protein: CASSRDRANTEAFF.

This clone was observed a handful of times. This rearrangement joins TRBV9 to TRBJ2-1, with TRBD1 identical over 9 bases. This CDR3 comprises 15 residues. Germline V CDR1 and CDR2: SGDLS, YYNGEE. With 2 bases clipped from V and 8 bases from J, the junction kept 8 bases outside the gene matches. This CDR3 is CASSVTGGTGDEQFF. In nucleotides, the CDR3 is TGTGCCAGCAGCGTGACAGGGGGTACGGGAGATGAGCAGTTCTTC.

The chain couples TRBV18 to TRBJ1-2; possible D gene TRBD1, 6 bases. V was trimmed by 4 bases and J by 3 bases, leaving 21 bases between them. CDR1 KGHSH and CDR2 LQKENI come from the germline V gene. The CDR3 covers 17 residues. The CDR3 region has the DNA TGTGCCAGCTCACAAGCGACATTAAAAGGACAGTACTATGGCTACACCTTC. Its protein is CASSQATLKGQYYGYTF. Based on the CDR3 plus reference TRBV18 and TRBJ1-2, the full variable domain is NAGVMQNPRHLVRRRGQEARLRCSPMKGHSHVYWYRQLPEEGLKFMVYLQKENIIDESGMPKERFSAEFPKEGPSILRIQQVVRGDSAAYFCASSQATLKGQYYGYTFGSGTRLTVV.

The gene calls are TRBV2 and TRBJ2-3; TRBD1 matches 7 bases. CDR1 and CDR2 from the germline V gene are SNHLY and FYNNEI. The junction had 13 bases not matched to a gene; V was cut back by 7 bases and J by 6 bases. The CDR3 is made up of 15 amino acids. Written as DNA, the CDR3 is TGTGCCAGCATCCTTACGGGACAGCTTATCGATACGCAGTATTTT. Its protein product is CASILTGQLIDTQYF.

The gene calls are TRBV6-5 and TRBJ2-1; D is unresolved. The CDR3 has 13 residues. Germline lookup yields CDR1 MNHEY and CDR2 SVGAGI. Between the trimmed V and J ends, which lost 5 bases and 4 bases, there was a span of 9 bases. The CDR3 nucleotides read TGTGCCAGCAGTAAGTCAGAATACAATGAGCAGTTCTTC. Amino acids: CASSKSEYNEQFF.

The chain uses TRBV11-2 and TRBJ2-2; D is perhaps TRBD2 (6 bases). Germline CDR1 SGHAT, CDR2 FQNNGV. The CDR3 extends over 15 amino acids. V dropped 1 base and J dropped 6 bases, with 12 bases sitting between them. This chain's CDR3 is CASSLVSRGSGELFF. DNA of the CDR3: TGTGCCAGCAGCTTAGTATCTCGGGGGTCCGGGGAGCTGTTTTTT.

CDR3 nucleotide sequence: TGCGCCAGCAACCGACAGGAGCTGAACACTGAAGCTTTCTTT. Translating it yields CASNRQELNTEAFF. V is TRBV5-1 and J is TRBJ1-1; D may be TRBD1 (6 bases). The CDR3 covers 14 residues. Deletions cut 6 bases from V and 0 bases from J, with 12 bases between. The germline gives CDR1 SGHRS, CDR2 YFSETQ.

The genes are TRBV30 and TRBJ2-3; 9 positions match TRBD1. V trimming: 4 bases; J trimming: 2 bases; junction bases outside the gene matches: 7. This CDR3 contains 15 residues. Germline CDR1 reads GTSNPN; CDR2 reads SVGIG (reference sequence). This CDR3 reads CAWTPGQGNTDTQYF. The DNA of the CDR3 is TGTGCCTGGACCCCGGGACAGGGAAACACAGATACGCAGTATTTT.

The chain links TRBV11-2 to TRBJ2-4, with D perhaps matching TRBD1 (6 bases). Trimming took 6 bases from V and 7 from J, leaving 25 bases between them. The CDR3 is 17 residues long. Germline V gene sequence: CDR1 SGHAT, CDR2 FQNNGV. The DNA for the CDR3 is TGTGCCAGCAGGGGGACAATCCATCCCAAGGGGCCGAACATTCAGTACTTC. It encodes CASRGTIHPKGPNIQYF.

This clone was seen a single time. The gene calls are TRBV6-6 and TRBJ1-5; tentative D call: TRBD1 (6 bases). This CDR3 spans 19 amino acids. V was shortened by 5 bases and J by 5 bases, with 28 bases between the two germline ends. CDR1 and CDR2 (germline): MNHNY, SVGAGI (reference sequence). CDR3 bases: TGTGCCAGCAGTCCCGCATTGTTTATTACAGGGAATATTCATCAGCCCCAGCATTTT. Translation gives CASSPALFITGNIHQPQHF.

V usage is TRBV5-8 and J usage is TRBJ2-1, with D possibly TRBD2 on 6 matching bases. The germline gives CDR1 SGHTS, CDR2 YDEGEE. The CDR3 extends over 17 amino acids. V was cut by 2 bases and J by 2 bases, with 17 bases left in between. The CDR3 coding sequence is TGTGCCAGCAGCTTTCTAAACCCGGGAGTTGCCTACAATGAGCAGTTCTTC. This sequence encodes CASSFLNPGVAYNEQFF.

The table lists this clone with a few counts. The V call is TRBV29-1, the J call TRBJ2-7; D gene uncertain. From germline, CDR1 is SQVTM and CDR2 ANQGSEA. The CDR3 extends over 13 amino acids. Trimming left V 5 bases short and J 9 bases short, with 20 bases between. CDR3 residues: CSVLRYGESRQYF. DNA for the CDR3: TGCAGCGTTTTGCGTTACGGTGAGTCTCGGCAGTACTTC.